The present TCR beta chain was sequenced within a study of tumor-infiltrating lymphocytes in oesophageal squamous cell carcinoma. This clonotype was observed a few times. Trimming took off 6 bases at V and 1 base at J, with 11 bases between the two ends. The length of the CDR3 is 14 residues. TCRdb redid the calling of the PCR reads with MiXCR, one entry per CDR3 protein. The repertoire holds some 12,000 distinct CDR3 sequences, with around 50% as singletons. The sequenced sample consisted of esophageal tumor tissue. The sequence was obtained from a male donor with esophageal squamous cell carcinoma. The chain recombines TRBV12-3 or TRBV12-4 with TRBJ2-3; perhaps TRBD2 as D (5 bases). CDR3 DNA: TGTGCCAGCAGGAGCGGTTTCCGCACAGATACGCAGTATTTT. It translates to CASRSGFRTDTQYF.